The clone carrying this T cell receptor (beta chain) was counted a few times. What it recognizes is unknown. The data were obtained in a study of cytomegalovirus exposure and HLA in healthy donors. Study conclusions and caveats: Later analysis showed TCR association rates varying by HLA locus, highest for DRB1 and lowest for HLA-C.

The CDR3 is 13 amino acids. V was pared by 6 bases and J by 2 bases, with 10 bases between. CDR1 LNHDA and CDR2 SQIVND come from the germline V gene (reference sequence). PCR involved 60 Vbeta and 13 Jbeta primers. Measured with immunoSEQ multiplex PCR; TCRdb has only the in-frame clones, and not every one. Of approximately 170,000 clones in the sample, roughly 79% were seen once. Sample: PBMCs. The receptor was isolated from a woman in her 30s in good health and CMV-seropositive. The rearrangement links TRBV19 to TRBJ1-2, with D hard to call. The CDR3 protein is CASRRVANYGYTF. Here the CDR3 DNA reads TGTGCCAGTAGGAGGGTCGCCAACTATGGCTACACCTTC. Together with reference TRBV19 and TRBJ1-2, the CDR3 gives the full variable domain: DGGITQSPKYLFRKEGQNVTLSCEQNLNHDAMYWYRQDPGQGLRLIYYSQIVNDFQKGDIAEGYSVSREKKESFPLTVTSAQKNPTAFYLCASRRVANYGYTFGSGTRLTVV.